The rows below give T cell receptor beta chains drawn from one sample of a study of T-cell reconstitution after alpha-beta-depleted transplantation in children. TCRdb fed the PCR reads into MiXCR, producing one record per CDR3 protein. Counted here are just under 350,000 distinct CDR3 sequences, 15% to 20% occurring once; the ten biggest clones make up about 41%. Material: PBMCs, mostly from graft donor cells, obtained 360 days after TCRalphabeta/CD19-depleted stem cell transplant. These receptors originate from a male patient aged 2-9 years who had a stem cell transplant for acute lymphoblastic leukemia, so the T cells may come from the graft donor. Both conserved end residues are part of each CDR3. The D gene is left open where the match is weak. Expanded clones are given a class, and other clones once, few, many or no size at all.

D gene,J gene,CDR3 length,V gene,clone size,CDR3 DNA,CDR3 protein
TRBD1,TRBJ1-2,13,TRBV28,many,TGTGCCAGCAGTCAACAGGGGGCGCACGGCTACACCTTC,CASSQQGAHGYTF
TRBD1,TRBJ2-5,16,TRBV9,.,TGTGCCAGCAGCGTAGGGTACGGGACAGGTGTAGAGACCCAGTACTTC,CASSVGYGTGVETQYF
.,TRBJ1-1,15,TRBV28,few,TGTGCCAGCAGTTTGCTACAGAGCATGAACACTGAAGCTTTCTTT,CASSLLQSMNTEAFF
.,TRBJ1-2,12,TRBV7-2,many,TGTGCCAGCAGCTTATCCACCTATGGCTACACCTTC,CASSLSTYGYTF
.,TRBJ1-5,11,TRBV9,few,TGTGCCAGCAGCTGCTGGAAGCCCCAGCATTTT,CASSCWKPQHF
TRBD2,TRBJ2-5,17,TRBV28,few,TGTGCCAGCAGTTTTTTGACTAGCGGGAGGGGTGGAGAGACCCAGTACTTC,CASSFLTSGRGGETQYF
TRBD2,TRBJ2-3,16,TRBV4-2,many,TGTGCCAGCAGCCCCACAGCGGGGGGGCCCACAGATACGCAGTATTTT,CASSPTAGGPTDTQYF
.,TRBJ2-3,14,TRBV12-3/TRBV12-4,few,TGTGCCAGCGGTCCACCGGGCCTCACAGATACGCAGTATTTT,CASGPPGLTDTQYF
TRBD2,TRBJ2-1,14,TRBV9,.,TGTGCCAGCAGCGTAGGGGGAGGGCCTCCTGAGCAGTTCTTC,CASSVGGGPPEQFF
.,TRBJ1-1,15,TRBV20-1,.,TGCAGTGCTAGGAGGGGAATGGGAATGAACACTGAAGCTTTCTTT,CSARRGMGMNTEAFF
TRBD2,TRBJ2-7,18,TRBV4-3,many,TGCGCCAGCAGCCAAGGTCCTTTGCTAGCGGGCTCCTCCTACGAGCAGTACTTC,CASSQGPLLAGSSYEQYF
TRBD1,TRBJ2-3,15,TRBV19,many,TGTGCCAGTACCTCGGGACAGGCCCGCACAGATACGCAGTATTTT,CASTSGQARTDTQYF
.,TRBJ2-2,13,TRBV27,few,TGTGCCAGCAGTTTACTAGGGTACGGGGAGCTGTTTTTT,CASSLLGYGELFF
TRBD2,TRBJ2-3,18,TRBV4-2,many,TGTGCCAGCAGCCAAGGAGGAGGAGGCGGGAGAAGCACAGATACGCAGTATTTT,CASSQGGGGGRSTDTQYF
.,TRBJ2-1,11,TRBV20-1,.,TGCAGTGCTAGAAGGAACAATGAGCAGTTCTTC,CSARRNNEQFF
.,TRBJ2-1,16,TRBV30,.,TGTGCCTGGAGTCTGCTGAGGTCCCAACTACCCAATGAGCAGTTCTTC,CAWSLLRSQLPNEQFF
.,TRBJ2-3,13,TRBV12-3/TRBV12-4,few,TGTGCCAGCAGTTTAGGCAGTAAGGATACGCAGTATTTT,CASSLGSKDTQYF
.,TRBJ2-7,12,TRBV12-3/TRBV12-4,.,TGTGCCAGCAGCCGGGATCGCTGGGAGCAGTACTTC,CASSRDRWEQYF
.,TRBJ1-4,15,TRBV27,.,TGTGCCAGCAGTTTTCTCGCAGACCGTAATGAAAAACTGTTTTTT,CASSFLADRNEKLFF
.,TRBJ1-5,16,TRBV5-1,many,TGCGCCAGCAGCTTGGGCCCCGGGACACTAAATCAGCCCCAGCATTTT,CASSLGPGTLNQPQHF
.,TRBJ2-5,12,TRBV28,few,TGTGCCAGCAGTACACCCCGGGATTACCCTATCTTC,CASSTPRDYPIF
.,TRBJ1-2,12,TRBV28,.,TGTGCCAGCAAGACAGTGGTAGAAGGCTACACCTTC,CASKTVVEGYTF
TRBD1,TRBJ2-7,16,TRBV12-3/TRBV12-4,.,TGTGCCAGCAGTACCCGACTGAGGGACAGAAACTACGAGCAGTACTTC,CASSTRLRDRNYEQYF
.,TRBJ2-1,14,TRBV20-1,few,TGCAGTGCTAGGGTGCAGGGGGGGTACAATGAGCAGTTCTTC,CSARVQGGYNEQFF
.,TRBJ2-1,14,TRBV29-1,.,TGCAGCGTTGATGGGCTAGCCCTCTACAATGAGCAGTTCTTC,CSVDGLALYNEQFF
TRBD2,TRBJ2-1,17,TRBV11-2,.,TGTGCCAGCAGCTTTTCCGCGGGAGTAACCTCCTACAATGAGCAGTTCTTC,CASSFSAGVTSYNEQFF